This TCR beta chain is drawn from a study of blood T cells in healthy people across ages. The second PCR ran roughly 6 to 11 cycles with a sample-barcoded 5' primer and J-beta primers. TCRdb reanalysed the 5' RACE reads using MiXCR and keeps one entry per CDR3 protein. The table shows more than 500,000 distinct CDR3 sequences, with roughly a quarter occurring only once. General study points: Donor CMV infection status was unknown, possibly confounding age-related changes in expanded clonotypes. Both naive CD4+ cell counts and diversity were greater in long-lived donors than in aged donors.

This clonotype occurred a few times. Its specificity is not known. Per individual sample, total RNA of at least 5.5 micrograms was extracted. CDR3 length: 16 residues. V was pared by 4 bases and J by 0 bases, with 5 bases of the junction left unmatched. CDR1 is KGHDR, CDR2 SFDVKD, per germline. The sequence was collected from a woman in her 70s in good health. Sequencing was done on a sample of blood. The V and J genes are TRBV24-1 and TRBJ1-2, with 9 bases that match TRBD1. CDR3 bases: TGTGCCACCAGTGACCCGGGACAGGGAGCTAACTATGGCTACACCTTC. The encoded protein is CATSDPGQGANYGYTF.